One and the same sample provided the 29 T cell receptor beta chains below, sequenced in a study of blood T cell repertoires in COVID-19. The method was immunoSEQ multiplex PCR; TCRdb's version includes in-frame clones alone and lacks a portion of them. This sample has around 70,000 clones, with around 86% found just once. Sequenced sample: peripheral blood. The receptor source for this set is a human donor in a cohort sampled during active COVID-19.

This chain links TRBV6-5 with TRBJ2-4, with TRBD1 as a possible D gene (5 bases). Trimming took 0 bases from V and 8 from J, leaving 14 bases between them. CDR1 is MNHEY, CDR2 SVGAGI, per germline. CDR3 length: 15 residues. The CDR3: CASSYSSGAKDIQYF. CDR3 bases: TGTGCCAGCAGTTACTCGAGTGGGGCTAAAGACATTCAGTACTTC.

The chain links TRBV5-5 to TRBJ1-4; TRBD1 agrees at 9 bases. The CDR3 sequence is 14 residues long. Germline V gives CDR1 SGHKS, CDR2 YYEKEE (reference sequence). V lost 6 bases, J lost 8 bases, and 8 bases stayed unmatched. The CDR3 reads CASKQQGAGEKLFF. The CDR3 DNA reads as TGTGCCAGCAAACAACAGGGGGCCGGGGAAAAACTGTTTTTT.

The chain recombines TRBV6-5 with TRBJ1-2; 8 bases fit TRBD1. The junction had 10 bases not matched to a gene; V was cut back by 8 bases and J by 8 bases. Germline assignment: CDR1 MNHEY and CDR2 SVGAGI. This CDR3 contains 13 residues. CDR3 sequence reads: CASVVTGGLGYTF. CDR3 sequence (DNA): TGTGCCAGCGTAGTAACAGGGGGACTCGGCTACACCTTC.

This rearrangement joins TRBV6-1 to TRBJ2-3; 8 bases agree with TRBD1. The germline gives CDR1 MNHNS, CDR2 SASEGT. There are 16 residues in the CDR3. V shed 4 bases and J 6 bases; nucleotides not matched to a gene: 12. As DNA, the CDR3 is TGTGCCAGCAGTGGCAGAAGGACAGGGAGTAGGGATACGCAGTATTTT. It is translated as CASSGRRTGSRDTQYF.

Of note for this clone: The sample carries other DNA sequences with the same CDR3. V is TRBV15 and J is TRBJ1-4; D gene unclear. Germline V gives CDR1 LNHNV, CDR2 YYDKDF (reference sequence). The CDR3 length is 13 residues. The V end lost 0 bases, the J end lost 7 bases, and 6 bases lay between the germline ends. The CDR3 sequence is CATSRDRGEKLFF. The CDR3 region has the DNA TGTGCCACCAGCAGAGATCGGGGTGAAAAACTGTTTTTT.

V and J are TRBV5-8 and TRBJ2-5; TRBD1 aligns across 11 bases. The CDR3 contains 15 residues. J was trimmed by 2 bases and V by 4 bases; bases with no gene match: 4. Germline CDR1 SGHTS, CDR2 YDEGEE. DNA of the CDR3: TGTGCCAGCAGCACGGGGACAGGGGGACAAGAGACCCAGTACTTC. It encodes CASSTGTGGQETQYF.

This sequence joins TRBV9 and TRBJ1-1; no reliable D call. This CDR3 comprises 14 residues. Germline CDR1 reads SGDLS; CDR2 reads YYNGEE. Trimming cost V 0 bases and J 2 bases, with 8 bases left between them. CDR3 sequence: CASSVGEDNTEAFF. DNA of the CDR3: TGTGCCAGCAGCGTAGGGGAGGATAACACTGAAGCTTTCTTT.

The chain recombines TRBV5-6 with TRBJ1-2; a possible D gene is TRBD1 (5 bases). This CDR3 has 14 amino acids. With 1 base removed from V and 3 bases from J, the gap between germline ends came to 10 bases. Germline V lookup: CDR1 SGHDT, CDR2 YYEEEE. The CDR3 here is CASSLTTDYYGYTF. The CDR3 DNA reads TGTGCCAGCAGCTTGACGACAGATTACTATGGCTACACCTTC.

The chain carries TRBV5-4 and TRBJ1-1; D gene unclear. Trimming took off 0 bases at V and 1 base at J, with 13 bases between the two ends. Germline-derived CDR1 and CDR2 are SGHNT and YYREEE (reference sequence). The CDR3 spans 16 residues. This CDR3 reads CASSLDGGIRNTEAFF. The CDR3 bases are TGTGCCAGCAGCTTGGATGGCGGGATCAGGAACACTGAAGCTTTCTTT.

In this sample, this clone turned up once. The chain recombines TRBV6-5 with TRBJ2-1; 7 bases match TRBD1. Germline trimming cut 6 bases from V and 0 bases from J; bases unmatched to any gene: 5. The CDR3 has 15 residues. Germline CDR1 is MNHEY and CDR2 is SVGAGI. For the CDR3, the DNA is TGTGCCAGCAGCGAGAACAGGGGCTCCTACAATGAGCAGTTCTTC. Amino acid sequence: CASSENRGSYNEQFF.

The genes are TRBV6-5 and TRBJ2-7; 9 nucleotides match TRBD2. This CDR3 is built from 13 residues. CDR1 MNHEY and CDR2 SVGAGI come from the germline V gene. Germline trimming cut 8 bases from V and 4 bases from J; bases unmatched to any gene: 6. In DNA form, the CDR3 reads TGTGCCAGCTTAGATAGCGGGGGATACGAGCAGTACTTC. Its translation: CASLDSGGYEQYF.

The chain combines TRBV28 with TRBJ2-5; 7 positions agree with TRBD1. V shed 3 bases and J 5 bases; nucleotides not matched to a gene: 6. The CDR3 loop spans 14 amino acids. Germline CDR1 and CDR2: MDHEN and SYDVKM. CDR3 sequence (DNA): TGTGCCAGCAGTTTGGGCCAGGGGGAGGAGACCCAGTACTTC. It specifies CASSLGQGEETQYF.

The chain is built from TRBV5-1 and TRBJ2-3; TRBD2 matches 7 bases. V lost 0 bases to trimming and J lost 2 bases; unmatched junction nucleotides: 6. CDR1 is SGHRS, CDR2 YFSETQ, per germline. This CDR3 has 16 amino acids. The CDR3 nucleotides are TGCGCCAGCAGCTTGGGAGCGGCGGGGGACACAGATACGCAGTATTTT. It yields the protein CASSLGAAGDTDTQYF.

The chain is built from TRBV2 and TRBJ2-5; the match to TRBD1 covers 7 bases. V gave up 5 bases and J gave up 3 bases; unmatched junction bases: 3. The V gene's germline CDR1 is SNHLY and CDR2 FYNNEI. The CDR3 consists of 13 residues. Here the CDR3 reads CASSPDRKETQYF. CDR3 in DNA: TGTGCCAGCAGTCCGGACAGGAAAGAGACCCAGTACTTC. The full variable domain, its missing parts supplied by reference TRBV2 and TRBJ2-5, is EPEVTQTPSHQVTQMGQEVILRCVPISNHLYFYWYRQILGQKVEFLVSFYNNEISEKSEIFDDQFSVERPDGSNFTLKIRSTKLEDSAMYFCASSPDRKETQYFGPGTRLLVL.

The chain joins TRBV19 to TRBJ2-7; 10 bases agree with TRBD2. Germline-derived CDR1 and CDR2 are LNHDA and SQIVND (reference sequence). The CDR3 loop spans 15 amino acids. Trimming took 7 bases from V and 0 from J; bases not matched to a gene: 6. This CDR3 is CASTSSGGSSYEQYF. In DNA form, the CDR3 reads TGTGCCAGTACCTCTAGCGGGGGTAGCTCCTACGAGCAGTACTTC.

The chain links TRBV7-2 to TRBJ1-2, with D maybe TRBD1 (5 bases). The germline CDR1 and CDR2 sequences are SGHTA and FQGNSA. V was trimmed by 0 bases and J by 7 bases, leaving 18 bases between them. This CDR3 region has 16 residues. The CDR3 loop reads CASSLAPLGREGGYTF. CDR3 DNA: TGTGCCAGCAGCTTAGCGCCCCTGGGCAGGGAGGGTGGCTACACCTTC. Looking up the rest from reference TRBV7-2 and TRBJ1-2 gives the full variable domain: GAGVSQSPSNKVTEKGKDVELRCDPISGHTALYWYRQSLGQGLEFLIYFQGNSAPDKSGLPSDRFSAERTGGSVSTLTIQRTQQEDSAVYLCASSLAPLGREGGYTFGSGTRLTVV.

The rearrangement links TRBV5-8 to TRBJ2-1; 7 positions agree with TRBD1. CDR1 is SGHTS, CDR2 YDEGEE, per germline. V shed 3 bases and J 0 bases; nucleotides not matched to a gene: 3. The CDR3 loop spans 15 amino acids. The CDR3 sequence: CASSSGQSSYNEQFF. CDR3 bases: TGTGCCAGCAGCTCGGGACAGAGCTCCTACAATGAGCAGTTCTTC.

CDR3 amino acids: CASSPGLASETQYF. The CDR3 DNA sequence: TGCGCCAGCAGCCCGGGACTAGCGAGTGAGACCCAGTACTTC. The chain carries TRBV5-1 and TRBJ2-5; 10 bases fit TRBD2. Looked up from germline, CDR1 is SGHRS and CDR2 is YFSETQ. V shed 4 bases and J 5 bases; nucleotides not matched to a gene: 5. CDR3 length: 14 amino acids.

This chain connects TRBV2 to TRBJ1-1; a weak D match, TRBD1 (5 bases). The CDR3 runs 16 residues. Germline loops: CDR1 SNHLY, CDR2 FYNNEI. The V end lost 8 bases, the J end lost 6 bases, and 25 bases lay between the germline ends. The CDR3 coding sequence is TGTGCCAGCCATTCCTCCGGGGGGTCTTATGCTTCTGAAGCTTTCTTT. This encodes CASHSSGGSYASEAFF.

This sequence joins TRBV9 and TRBJ2-3, with 13 bases fitting TRBD2. CDR1 is SGDLS, CDR2 YYNGEE, per germline. V dropped 4 bases and J dropped 2; count of bases not matched to a gene: 13. This CDR3 has 19 amino acids. CDR3 DNA sequence: TGTGCCAGCAGCCCCCGGTGGACTAGCGGGGGCCTAAACACAGATACGCAGTATTTT. Protein: CASSPRWTSGGLNTDTQYF.

The rearrangement uses TRBV6-5 and TRBJ2-1; TRBD2 might be the D (5 bases). Trimming took 4 bases from V and 10 from J, leaving 23 bases between them. CDR1 MNHEY and CDR2 SVGAGI come from the germline V gene. CDR3 size: 16 residues. The CDR3 is CASSSARGAKGSEQFF. The CDR3 DNA is TGTGCCAGCAGTTCAGCCCGGGGAGCGAAGGGAAGCGAGCAGTTCTTC.

This rearrangement joins TRBV27 to TRBJ1-4; TRBD1 matches at 11 bases. The ends lost 5 bases at V and 7 bases at J; junction bases unmatched: 9. The CDR3 is 16 amino acids. CDR1 and CDR2 (germline): MNHEY, SMNVEV (reference sequence). The DNA of the CDR3 is TGTGCCAGCAGTCACGGGACAGGGGGTAACAGTGAAAAACTGTTTTTT. It encodes CASSHGTGGNSEKLFF.

This clone has just a few counts. The genes are TRBV27 and TRBJ2-2, with D perhaps TRBD2 (5 bases). The V end was cut by 7 bases, the J end by 6 bases, with 15 bases between. Germline V gene lookup returns CDR1 MNHEY and CDR2 SMNVEV (reference sequence). The CDR3 spans 14 residues. CDR3 in DNA: TGTGCCAGCACTCAACTAGATAGTGCCGGGGAGCTGTTTTTT. Translated: CASTQLDSAGELFF.

V usage is TRBV3-1 (or the pseudogene TRBV3-2) and J usage is TRBJ1-2; D might be TRBD1 (5 bases). This CDR3 spans 14 amino acids. The V end was cut by 7 bases, the J end by 2 bases, with 14 bases between. Looked up from germline, CDR1 is LGHDT and CDR2 is YNNKEL (reference sequence). CDR3 coding DNA: TGTGCCAGCACCCCGCGGCGGGACAACTATGGCTACACCTTC. Translated: CASTPRRDNYGYTF.

This sequence joins TRBV5-4 and TRBJ2-2; perhaps TRBD1 as D (5 bases). V shed 3 bases and J shed 1 base, with 7 bases lying between them. The CDR3 runs to 14 residues. Germline values: CDR1 SGHNT, CDR2 YYREEE (reference sequence). CDR3 DNA: TGTGCCAGCAGCTGGGGCCGGAACACCGGGGAGCTGTTTTTT. Protein: CASSWGRNTGELFF.

V usage is TRBV5-1 and J usage is TRBJ2-1; 9 bases are shared with TRBD2. The germline gives CDR1 SGHRS, CDR2 YFSETQ. The CDR3 has 15 residues. V lost 3 bases and J lost 4; bases outside the gene matches: 5. Written as DNA, the CDR3 is TGCGCCAGCAGCTCGGGTAGCGGGGGTTACAATGAGCAGTTCTTC. It codes for CASSSGSGGYNEQFF.

This clone came up once. The V gene is TRBV18, the J gene TRBJ1-4, with 8 bases fitting TRBD1. The CDR3 is 16 residues long. The junction had 7 bases not matched to a gene; V was cut back by 3 bases and J by 4 bases. Germline CDR1 and CDR2: KGHSH and LQKENI. DNA for the CDR3: TGTGCCAGCTCACCGATGACAGGGGACCTTAATGAAAAACTGTTTTTT. Amino acid sequence: CASSPMTGDLNEKLFF.

This clone appeared a few times. The rearrangement links TRBV3-1 (or the pseudogene TRBV3-2) to TRBJ1-1; maybe TRBD1 (6 bases). The CDR3 covers 15 residues. V lost 1 base to trimming and J lost 2 bases, with 11 bases between them. The germline gives CDR1 LGHDT, CDR2 YNNKEL (reference sequence). This CDR3 is CASSQGFGTNTEAFF. As DNA, the CDR3 is TGTGCCAGCAGCCAAGGATTTGGGACAAACACTGAAGCTTTCTTT.

The chain combines TRBV19 with TRBJ2-1; 7 bases are a match to TRBD1. J gave up 8 bases and V 5 bases, and 6 bases lay outside the gene matches. CDR3 length equals 13 residues. CDR1 LNHDA and CDR2 SQIVND come from the germline V gene (reference sequence). The CDR3 loop reads CASSVDRAHEQFF. The CDR3 coding sequence is TGTGCCAGTAGTGTCGACAGGGCCCATGAGCAGTTCTTC.